This TCR beta chain was captured in a study of T cell repertoires in cytomegalovirus infection (dated by TCRdb to between 2017 and 2020). Concerning the study at large: Donor HLA type was relevant to the analysis, as public TCR beta signatures indicated carriage of CMV infection together with the matching HLA type. What the work shows at the level of the full study, not this receptor alone: The ex vivo response was dominated by HLA-C-restricted CMV-specific TCR beta clonotypes, which also provided the single most frequent clonotype in two of eight donors. In both this cohort and an independent cohort of several hundred donors, the cumulative frequency of public TCR beta family members distinguished carriers of CMV infection plus the relevant HLA type.

The reads were generated on an Illumina HiSeq 1500. TCRdb reran the public reads through fastp at Q25 and MiXCR, keeping productive beta chains. Identical CDR3 protein sequences are pooled into one entry, listed with their most common genes and DNA. This sample holds about 740,000 distinct CDR3 sequences; roughly 36% were observed only once. The ten largest clones take up 2.5% to 3.5% of the sample. Regarding this clonotype: Its antigen has not been determined. No base qualities exist here, and no much larger clone lies one base off it.

The sequencing sample was made of PBMCs. This clonotype was sampled from a human donor in good health (CMV status not recorded). Some clones in this sample may be carry-over from other donors' samples.

The CDR3 protein is CASSTGGLGQPQHF. The nucleotides are TGTGCCAGCAGCACGGGTGGCCTAGGTCAGCCCCAGCATTTT. The V and J segments used are TRBV3-1 and TRBJ1-5; no confident D gene assignment can be made. CDR1 and CDR2 (LGHDT, YNNKEL) derive from the germline V gene (reference sequence). There are 14 amino acids in the CDR3, from cysteine to phenylalanine inclusive. Only CDR3 DNA is held: 42 bases, read in frame from base 1. V drops 5 bases and J drops 6 bases, leaving 14 bases in between.